A single sample gave rise to the 29 T cell receptor beta chains below, sequenced in a study of regulatory T cells in long-lasting Graves disease. Time point in this sample: newly diagnosed GD, antithyroid drugs for less than 3 months. Researchers made the TCR library from RNA that was extracted from PBMCs. Arm-PCR with iRepertoire HTBI primers amplified the CDR3 regions for these TCR beta libraries. TCRdb independently ran MiXCR on the multiplex PCR reads; one entry per CDR3 protein. The sample lists about 470,000 distinct CDR3 sequences, 16% seen once, with less than 15% in the top ten. Separately, the same data were catalogued under a study of T cells in Graves' hyperthyroidism and ophthalmopathy.

Material: peripheral blood mononuclear cells (PBMCs), obtained at new diagnosis, from a patient treated with antithyroid drugs. The source is a man between 35 and 55 years old with Graves disease.

This rearrangement joins TRBV3-1 to TRBJ2-1; a weak D match, TRBD2 (6 bases). CDR1 LGHDT and CDR2 YNNKEL come from the germline V gene (reference sequence). The CDR3 length is 16 residues. V was shortened by 4 bases and J by 3 bases, with 16 bases between the two germline ends. CDR3 nucleotide sequence: TGTGCCAGCAGCCCCCGAGGTAGCGGAGACTACAATGAGCAGTTCTTC. This translates into CASSPRGSGDYNEQFF.

This clonotype was seen ten or more times. The gene calls are TRBV29-1 and TRBJ2-3; D gene ambiguous. This CDR3 contains 15 residues. Trimming pared 3 bases from V and 0 bases from J, leaving 13 bases between. Germline values: CDR1 SQVTM, CDR2 ANQGSEA. The CDR3 loop is CSVEGTPRSTDTQYF. The CDR3 DNA reads as TGCAGCGTTGAGGGTACCCCCCGGAGCACAGATACGCAGTATTTT.

The chain links TRBV5-1 to TRBJ2-7, with D uncertain. This CDR3 is built from 11 residues. CDR1 is SGHRS, CDR2 YFSETQ, per germline. V shed 0 bases and J shed 10 bases, with 8 bases lying between them. In DNA, the CDR3 is TGCGCCAGCAGCTTGGGGCAGGATCAGTACTTC. It yields the protein CASSLGQDQYF.

In its sample, this clonotype was seen many times. The chain employs TRBV5-1 and TRBJ2-1, with 8 bases matching TRBD2. The CDR3 extends over 15 amino acids. The trim removed 7 bases at V and 7 bases at J, leaving 13 bases unmatched. Germline CDR1 and CDR2: SGHRS and YFSETQ. The CDR3 DNA reads TGCGCCAGCTCCCCGGGGGGGGGGCTGGTTAATGAGCAGTTCTTC. Amino acid sequence: CASSPGGGLVNEQFF. Drawing the rest from reference TRBV5-1 and TRBJ2-1, the complete variable domain is KAGVTQTPRYLIKTRGQQVTLSCSPISGHRSVSWYQQTPGQGLQFLFEYFSETQRNKGNFPGRFSGRQFSNSRSEMNVSTLELGDSALYLCASSPGGGLVNEQFFGPGTRLTVL.

About this clonotype itself: A clone one base away is much larger, so this may be a read error. The V gene is TRBV27, the J gene TRBJ2-7; the D is unclear. In germline, CDR1 is MNHEY, CDR2 SMNVEV (reference sequence). CDR3 length equals 15 residues. The CDR3 bases are TGTGCCAGCAGTTTATCGAGGCTAGAGGTCTACGATCAGTACTTC. Translation gives CASSLSRLEVYDQYF.

This clonotype showed up just a few times. The chain couples TRBV9 to TRBJ1-6; no firm D call. V dropped 2 bases and J dropped 0 bases, with 9 bases sitting between them. The germline V gene encodes CDR1 SGDLS and CDR2 YYNGEE. This CDR3 is 16 amino acids long. CDR3 nucleotides: TGTGCCAGCAGCGTGAGGTGGAGCTCCTATAATTCACCCCTCCACTTT. The encoded protein is CASSVRWSSYNSPLHF.

The table lists this clonotype with a few counts. This rearrangement joins TRBV12-3 or TRBV12-4 to TRBJ2-5; 14 bases are a match to TRBD2. The CDR3 runs 16 residues. With 4 bases clipped from V and 5 bases from J, the junction kept 6 bases outside the gene matches. The CDR3, as DNA: TGTGCCAGCAGTTCCGGGACTAGCGGGAGTTTGGAGACCCAGTACTTC. Protein product: CASSSGTSGSLETQYF.

The chain joins TRBV19 to TRBJ2-1; possibly TRBD2 for D (5 bases). The CDR3 is made up of 12 amino acids. V was shortened by 7 bases and J by 10 bases, with 14 bases between the two germline ends. The germline V gene encodes CDR1 LNHDA and CDR2 SQIVND (reference sequence). As DNA, the CDR3 is TGTGCCAGTAACGGGATGGGCTGGGAGCAGTTCTTC. Translated: CASNGMGWEQFF.

This clonotype was observed at least ten times. CDR3 loop: CASRLDRGGTEAFF. In DNA, the CDR3 is TGTGCCAGCAGACTGGACAGGGGGGGGACTGAAGCTTTCTTT. The rearrangement joins TRBV2 to TRBJ1-1; 10 bases map to TRBD1. Germline CDR1 reads SNHLY; CDR2 reads FYNNEI. CDR3 length: 14 amino acids. Unmatched junction bases numbered 6, after V lost 6 bases and J lost 5 bases.

This clonotype was counted many times. The chain has TRBV5-1 and TRBJ1-1; 12 bases align to TRBD1. The germline CDR1 and CDR2 sequences are SGHRS and YFSETQ. With V trimmed by 4 bases and J by 5 bases, 12 bases remained unmatched. The CDR3 totals 17 residues. In DNA form, the CDR3 reads TGCGCCAGCAGCAAATCCGGGACAGGGGGCTCGGGTACTGAAGCTTTCTTT. Translating it yields CASSKSGTGGSGTEAFF.

The table lists this clonotype with many counts. The V call is TRBV24-1, the J call TRBJ2-5, with TRBD2 identical over 10 bases. After removal of 3 bases from V and 4 bases from J, the junction contained 1 base not matched to a gene. Looked up from germline, CDR1 is KGHDR and CDR2 is SFDVKD. This CDR3 comprises 14 residues. CDR3 loop: CATSDRTSGETQYF. The DNA of the CDR3 is TGTGCCACCAGTGATAGGACTAGCGGAGAGACCCAGTACTTC.

In the case of this clonotype: A much larger clone is a single base away; this may be a read error. The chain couples TRBV5-6 to TRBJ2-4; 10 bases agree with TRBD2. The DNA end favors TRBJ2-1, so the J call may be wrong. This CDR3 region has 18 residues. Germline V lookup: CDR1 SGHDT, CDR2 YYEEEE. The CDR3 reads CASSLRTSGGPMGDEQFF. The CDR3 DNA reads TGTGCCAGCAGCCTCCGGACTAGCGGAGGGCCCATGGGGGATGAGCAGTTCTTC.

This clonotype was counted only a few times. Sequence at one end of the junction differs from germline and may be a read error. The rearrangement links TRBV4-1 to TRBJ2-3, with TRBD2 matching over 15 bases. Germline assignment: CDR1 MGHRA and CDR2 YSYEKL. This CDR3 contains 17 residues. This CDR3 reads CASSRLGLAGGPDTQYF. CDR3 in DNA: TGTGCCAGCAGCCGGCTCGGACTAGCGGGAGGGCCGGATACGCAGTATTTT.

This clonotype was seen at least ten times. This sequence joins TRBV30 and TRBJ2-5, with TRBD2 matching over 12 bases. This CDR3 is 15 amino acids long. Losses at the gene ends were 5 bases for V and 6 bases for J; bases not matched to a gene: 10. CDR1 and CDR2 (germline): GTSNPN, SVGIG (reference sequence). The CDR3 DNA follows: TGTGCCTGGCGACTAGCGGGAGAAGGGATGAAGACCCAGTACTTC. Amino acids: CAWRLAGEGMKTQYF. The full variable domain, in which reference TRBV30 and TRBJ2-5 provide the parts outside the CDR3, is SQTIHQWPATLVQPVGSPLSLECTVEGTSNPNLYWYRQAAGRGLQLLFYSVGIGQISSEVPQNLSASRPQDRQFILSSKKLLLSDSGFYLCAWRLAGEGMKTQYFGPGTRLLVL.

This clonotype appeared many times. The chain recombines TRBV12-3 or TRBV12-4 with TRBJ2-3; the match to TRBD2 covers 8 bases. The V gene end was trimmed by 8 bases and the J gene end by 1 base; junction bases not matched to a gene: 2. This CDR3 spans 13 amino acids. CDR3 sequence: CASQTSGTDTQYF. The CDR3 coding sequence is TGTGCCAGCCAGACTAGCGGCACAGATACGCAGTATTTT.

V gene TRBV4-1 combines with J gene TRBJ1-6; TRBD1 matches 7 bases. The V gene's germline CDR1 is MGHRA and CDR2 YSYEKL. V was pared by 2 bases and J by 6 bases, with 7 bases of the junction left unmatched. The CDR3 sequence is 16 residues long. This CDR3 is CASSQRGQRGNSPLHF. In DNA, the CDR3 is TGCGCCAGCAGCCAAAGGGGACAGCGAGGTAATTCACCCCTCCACTTT.

The sample holds a few counts of this clonotype. The chain has TRBV9 and TRBJ2-7; TRBD1 aligns across 9 bases. Germline CDR1 reads SGDLS; CDR2 reads YYNGEE. V lost 4 bases and J lost 1; bases outside the gene matches: 9. This CDR3 has 16 amino acids. The CDR3 bases are TGTGCCAGCAGCCCATCCCCCGGGACAGGGTCCTACGAGCAGTACTTC. Translation gives CASSPSPGTGSYEQYF.

V and J are TRBV7-9 and TRBJ1-2; D may be TRBD1 (5 bases). CDR3 length: 14 residues. CDR1 is SEHNR, CDR2 FQNEAQ, per germline (reference sequence). V shed 1 base and J shed 4 bases, with 10 bases lying between them. CDR3 loop: CASSLGSRAYGYTF. The CDR3 coding sequence is TGTGCCAGCAGCTTAGGAAGCAGGGCCTATGGCTACACCTTC.

This clonotype was seen just once. The gene calls are TRBV29-1 and TRBJ2-7, with 7 bases matching TRBD1. Germline V gene lookup returns CDR1 SQVTM and CDR2 ANQGSEA. The CDR3 consists of 14 residues. Losses at the gene ends were 2 bases for V and 0 bases for J; bases not matched to a gene: 4. The CDR3 coding sequence is TGCAGCGTTGAAAGCAAGGGGGCCTCCTACGAGCAGTACTTC. It encodes CSVESKGASYEQYF.

This clonotype was observed at least ten times. The CDR3 DNA reads as TGTGCCAGCAGTTTTAATAGCCCAAACACCGGGGAGCTGTTTTTT. This gives the protein CASSFNSPNTGELFF. J is TRBJ2-2 and V is TRBV28, with D hard to call. Trimming cost V 3 bases and J 2 bases, with 10 bases left between them. The CDR3 extends over 15 amino acids. Germline assignment: CDR1 MDHEN and CDR2 SYDVKM.

To note about this clonotype: This may be a read error: a much more frequent sequence differs by one nucleotide. The V and J genes are TRBV5-5 and TRBJ2-1; 7 nucleotides line up with TRBD2. From germline, CDR1 is SGHKS and CDR2 YYEKEE (reference sequence). The V gene end was trimmed by 1 base and the J gene end by 2 bases; junction bases not matched to a gene: 0. The length of the CDR3 is 14 residues. CDR3 in amino acids: CASSLTSAYNEQFF. The CDR3 nucleotides read TGTGCCAGCAGCTTGACTAGCGCCTACAATGAGCAGTTCTTC.

The CDR3 DNA is TGTGCCAGCAGGGCTCTATCGGACAGATTTTATGGCTACACCTTC. This translates into CASRALSDRFYGYTF. This chain connects TRBV6-2 or TRBV6-3 to TRBJ1-2; weak D call: TRBD1 (6 bases). The V gene's germline CDR1 is MNHEY and CDR2 SVGEGT. The CDR3 contains 15 residues. Trimming left V 6 bases short and J 5 bases short, with 19 bases between.

This clonotype has only a few counts. Being one base from a much bigger clone, this may be a read error. The chain recombines TRBV18 with TRBJ2-7, with 8 nucleotides matching TRBD1. Germline V CDR1 and CDR2: KGHSH, LQKENI. There are 13 residues in the CDR3. CDR3 residues: CASSPGQEYEQYF. The CDR3 region has the DNA TGCGCCAGCAGCCCGGGACAGGAGTACGAGCAGTACTTC.

The sample holds a few counts of this clonotype. The V gene is TRBV5-1, the J gene TRBJ1-4; no firm D call. This CDR3 is 17 amino acids long. Germline V lookup: CDR1 SGHRS, CDR2 YFSETQ. The V end lost 3 bases, the J end lost 0 bases, and 15 bases lay between the germline ends. CDR3 amino acids: CASSSTPATATNEKLFF. The CDR3 DNA reads as TGCGCCAGCAGCTCCACACCAGCCACGGCAACTAATGAAAAACTGTTTTTT.

This clonotype was seen many times. The CDR3 nucleotides read TGTGCCAGCAGTCCGACTAGCGGCACAGATACGCAGTATTTT. Protein product: CASSPTSGTDTQYF. The chain recombines TRBV7-3 with TRBJ2-3; 8 bases fit TRBD2. The junction had 3 bases not matched to a gene; V was cut back by 6 bases and J by 1 base. The CDR3 has 14 amino acids. Germline V lookup: CDR1 SGHTA, CDR2 FQGTGA.

V and J are TRBV20-1 and TRBJ1-1, with TRBD1 as a possible D gene (5 bases). V lost 3 bases to trimming and J lost 1 base, with 15 bases between them. The germline V gene encodes CDR1 DFQATT and CDR2 SNEGSKA (reference sequence). The CDR3 covers 15 residues. The DNA for the CDR3 is TGCAGTGCTAGCCCTGCGGAGAGGGGGAACACTGAAGCTTTCTTT. Translating gives CSASPAERGNTEAFF.

This clonotype was counted ten times or more. V and J are TRBV12-3 or TRBV12-4 and TRBJ2-7; D might be TRBD1 (6 bases). Trimming cost V 6 bases and J 3 bases, with 9 bases left between them. The CDR3 length is 12 residues. Here the CDR3 reads CASRTGFYEQYF. As DNA, the CDR3 is TGTGCCAGCAGAACAGGGTTCTACGAGCAGTACTTC.

This clonotype was seen many times. The CDR3: CASSETGRGPSEQYF. The CDR3 DNA sequence: TGCGCCAGCAGTGAGACCGGGAGGGGTCCTTCCGAGCAGTACTTC. The chain couples TRBV10-1 to TRBJ2-7; 8 bases are a match to TRBD2. With 2 bases clipped from V and 6 bases from J, the junction kept 9 bases outside the gene matches. The V gene's germline CDR1 is WNHNN and CDR2 SYGVQD (reference sequence). The CDR3 loop spans 15 amino acids.

The chain has TRBV19 and TRBJ2-7; no clear D. The CDR3 has 14 residues. Germline V lookup: CDR1 LNHDA, CDR2 SQIVND (reference sequence). With 6 bases removed from V and 2 bases from J, the gap between germline ends came to 14 bases. The CDR3 DNA follows: TGTGCCAGTAGCAAGACGGGCACAACCTACGAGCAGTACTTC. Protein product: CASSKTGTTYEQYF. Full variable domain (rest looked up from reference TRBV19 and TRBJ2-7): DGGITQSPKYLFRKEGQNVTLSCEQNLNHDAMYWYRQDPGQGLRLIYYSQIVNDFQKGDIAEGYSVSREKKESFPLTVTSAQKNPTAFYLCASSKTGTTYEQYFGPGTRLTVT.